One sample yielded the 25 T cell receptor beta chains listed below, sequenced in a study of T cell responses to AZD1222 COVID-19 vaccine. Sequenced by immunoSEQ multiplex PCR; TCRdb stores in-frame clones only, minus some. The top ten clones hold less than 3.5% of a sample with around 26,000 clones, about 88% of them seen once. The sequenced sample was peripheral blood, obtained 28 days after the second AZD1222 dose. These receptors came from an adult who received the AZD1222 COVID-19 vaccine.

The rearrangement links TRBV9 to TRBJ2-2; 8 bases are shared with TRBD2. With V trimmed by 3 bases and J by 4 bases, 5 bases remained unmatched. CDR1 is SGDLS and CDR2 is YYNGEE in the germline V gene. This CDR3 is built from 15 residues. CDR3 bases: TGTGCCAGCAGCGGCCACGGGGGGGCCACCGGGGAGCTGTTTTTT. This encodes CASSGHGGATGELFF.

The chain is built from TRBV5-1 and TRBJ1-4, with D possibly TRBD1 on 5 matching bases. V was trimmed by 1 base and J by 7 bases, leaving 11 bases between them. CDR3 length: 14 residues. Germline lookup yields CDR1 SGHRS and CDR2 YFSETQ. CDR3 sequence reads: CASSLSGLSEKLFF. CDR3 DNA: TGCGCCAGCAGCTTGTCAGGGCTGAGTGAAAAACTGTTTTTT.

The chain joins TRBV5-1 to TRBJ2-3; D remains unclear. The CDR3 covers 13 residues. The germline V gene encodes CDR1 SGHRS and CDR2 YFSETQ. V shed 5 bases and J shed 1 base, with 8 bases lying between them. The CDR3 DNA reads as TGCGCCAGCAGTTCGGAACGCACAGATACGCAGTATTTT. Residues: CASSSERTDTQYF.

V is TRBV3-1 (or the pseudogene TRBV3-2) and J is TRBJ1-1; D uncertain. CDR1 LGHDT and CDR2 YNNKEL come from the germline V gene (reference sequence). V lost 5 bases to trimming and J lost 1 base, with 11 bases between them. CDR3 length equals 14 residues. The CDR3 sequence is CASSNNIGNTEAFF. CDR3 bases: TGTGCCAGCAGCAACAATATAGGGAACACTGAAGCTTTCTTT.

This CDR3 reads CSVNRGAGTEAFF. The CDR3 nucleotides are TGCAGCGTTAACAGGGGCGCAGGCACTGAAGCTTTCTTT. The chain uses TRBV29-1 and TRBJ1-1; TRBD1 matches 7 bases. CDR3 length equals 13 residues. CDR1 and CDR2 (germline): SQVTM, ANQGSEA. Unmatched junction bases numbered 7, after V lost 5 bases and J lost 4 bases.

The chain employs TRBV29-1 and TRBJ2-7; 8 bases match TRBD1. From germline, CDR1 is SQVTM and CDR2 ANQGSEA. The V gene end was trimmed by 7 bases and the J gene end by 1 base; junction bases not matched to a gene: 3. This CDR3 has 12 residues. The CDR3 DNA sequence: TGCAGCGCAGGACAGGGTTCCTACGAGCAGTACTTC. Its protein product is CSAGQGSYEQYF.

This chain uses TRBV7-8 with TRBJ2-7, with a tentative D call TRBD1 (6 bases). The V end was cut by 1 base, the J end by 3 bases, with 7 bases between. Germline values: CDR1 SGHVS, CDR2 FQNEAQ. The CDR3 length is 13 residues. The CDR3 DNA is TGTGCCAGCAGCTTAGGGACAGTCTACGAGCAGTACTTC. This translates into CASSLGTVYEQYF.

The rearrangement joins TRBV3-1 (or the pseudogene TRBV3-2) to TRBJ1-2, with D tentatively TRBD1 (6 bases). Germline CDR1 reads LGHDT; CDR2 reads YNNKEL (reference sequence). CDR3 length: 15 residues. The ends were cut back, 1 base at V and 5 bases at J, with 14 bases in the middle. The CDR3 region has the DNA TGTGCCAGCAGCCAAGCTACAGGGCCAGGTTATGGCTACACCTTC. It codes for CASSQATGPGYGYTF.

The V gene is TRBV2, the J gene TRBJ2-4; 7 nucleotides line up with TRBD2. CDR1 and CDR2 from the germline V gene are SNHLY and FYNNEI. The J segment lost 3 bases and the V segment lost 7 bases, leaving 18 bases of the junction unmatched. This CDR3 is 18 amino acids long. CDR3 sequence (DNA): TGTGCCAGCATGGAGCGGGGCCTCCTCTGGGGCGACAAAAACATTCAGTACTTC. This codes for CASMERGLLWGDKNIQYF.

The chain joins TRBV28 to TRBJ1-5; a possible D gene is TRBD1 (6 bases). The CDR3 loop spans 13 amino acids. V was trimmed by 6 bases and J by 3 bases, leaving 9 bases between them. Germline V gene data show CDR1 as MDHEN and CDR2 as SYDVKM. The CDR3 sequence is CASSSGANQPQHF. CDR3 bases: TGTGCCAGCAGCTCGGGGGCCAATCAGCCCCAGCATTTT.

The J gene is TRBJ1-2, the V gene TRBV6-5, with TRBD1 as a possible D gene (6 bases). Trimming cost V 6 bases and J 6 bases, with 14 bases left between them. This CDR3 has 13 residues. Germline CDR1 reads MNHEY; CDR2 reads SVGAGI. The CDR3 sequence is CASSAGTQDGYTF. In nucleotides, the CDR3 is TGTGCCAGCAGCGCCGGGACACAAGATGGCTACACCTTC.

This clone was seen a single time. V usage is TRBV6-2 or TRBV6-3 and J usage is TRBJ2-3; no reliable D call. The CDR3 has 18 amino acids. Germline CDR1 reads MNHEY; CDR2 reads SVGEGT. Trimming removed 0 bases from V and 0 bases from J, with 16 bases in between. In DNA form, the CDR3 reads TGTGCCAGCAGTTACTCCGCAGTCGGTACCCAGAGCACAGATACGCAGTATTTT. Protein: CASSYSAVGTQSTDTQYF.

This clone was found once. This sequence joins TRBV2 and TRBJ2-5; perhaps D is TRBD1 or TRBD2 (5 bases each). CDR1 is SNHLY and CDR2 is FYNNEI in the germline V gene. The CDR3 is made up of 13 amino acids. The V end lost 4 bases, the J end lost 4 bases, and 10 bases lay between the germline ends. This chain's CDR3 is CASSAGTGETQYF. The CDR3 DNA reads as TGTGCCAGCAGTGCAGGGACGGGAGAGACCCAGTACTTC.

The rearrangement joins TRBV28 to TRBJ2-7; 7 positions match TRBD1. The length of the CDR3 is 14 residues. The V segment lost 4 bases and the J segment 3 bases; nucleotides outside the gene matches: 6. Germline V CDR1 and CDR2: MDHEN, SYDVKM. This CDR3 reads CASSYRDRGYEQYF. CDR3 sequence (DNA): TGTGCCAGCAGTTACCGGGACAGAGGCTACGAGCAGTACTTC.

This clone was picked up one time. The chain joins TRBV14 to TRBJ2-7; D possibly corresponds to TRBD1 (5 bases). This CDR3 spans 14 amino acids. Trimming cost V 3 bases and J 3 bases, with 12 bases left between them. The germline CDR1 and CDR2 sequences are SGHDN and FVKESK. The CDR3 is CASSHYTDNYEQYF. CDR3 bases: TGTGCCAGCAGCCACTATACGGACAACTACGAGCAGTACTTC.

V usage is TRBV7-4 and J usage is TRBJ2-7, with 9 positions matching TRBD1. Germline CDR1 is SGHVT and CDR2 is SQSDAQ. The CDR3 sequence is 15 residues long. V was pared by 6 bases and J by 3 bases, with 9 bases of the junction left unmatched. This CDR3 is CASRRTGTGRYEQYF. DNA of the CDR3: TGTGCCAGCAGGCGTACCGGGACAGGGCGCTACGAGCAGTACTTC.

This sequence joins TRBV11-2 and TRBJ2-1; D might be TRBD2 (5 bases). V lost 1 base and J 7 bases, leaving 11 bases between the germline ends. The CDR3 consists of 14 residues. Germline V gives CDR1 SGHAT, CDR2 FQNNGV. The CDR3 sequence: CASSLASGRNEQFF. In nucleotides, the CDR3 is TGTGCCAGCAGCTTAGCCTCGGGAAGGAATGAGCAGTTCTTC.

The chain recombines TRBV16 with TRBJ2-7; D is possibly TRBD2 (6 bases). This CDR3 region has 13 residues. Trimming cost V 4 bases and J 5 bases, with 12 bases left between them. CDR1 KGHSY and CDR2 FQNENV come from the germline V gene. The CDR3 DNA sequence: TGTGCCAGCAGCCCCTCCGGGGAGGACGAGCAGTACTTC. It codes for CASSPSGEDEQYF. Full variable domain (remainder filled in from reference TRBV16 and TRBJ2-7): GEEVAQTPKHLVRGEGQKAKLYCAPIKGHSYVFWYQQVLKNEFKFLISFQNENVFDETGMPKERFSAKCLPNSPCSLEIQATKLEDSAVYFCASSPSGEDEQYFGPGTRLTVT.

As regards this clone: Sequence at one end of the junction differs from germline and may be a read error. The chain couples TRBV27 to TRBJ1-5; no clear D gene. This CDR3 spans 11 amino acids. Per germline, CDR1 MNHEY and CDR2 SMNVEV (reference sequence). CDR3 DNA: TGTGCCAGCAGTAGTAATCGGCCCCAGCATTTT. Its translation: CASSSNRPQHF.

The chain carries TRBV9 and TRBJ2-2; unclear D gene. Germline assignment: CDR1 SGDLS and CDR2 YYNGEE. This CDR3 is 19 amino acids long. V lost 0 bases and J 1 base, leaving 19 bases between the germline ends. The CDR3 protein is CASSVDPLRRNRNTGELFF. For the CDR3, the DNA is TGTGCCAGCAGCGTAGACCCCCTCCGGCGGAACAGGAACACCGGGGAGCTGTTTTTT.

The V gene is TRBV24-1, the J gene TRBJ2-1; the D gene is possibly TRBD2 (5 bases). Germline values: CDR1 KGHDR, CDR2 SFDVKD. The CDR3 is 13 amino acids. The germline V and J ends were trimmed by 4 bases and 10 bases, with 13 bases remaining between them. CDR3 sequence: CATSEPLRGEQFF. CDR3 sequence (DNA): TGTGCCACCAGTGAACCCTTGCGCGGGGAGCAGTTCTTC.

The chain couples TRBV15 to TRBJ2-7, with 12 bases that match TRBD2. The CDR3 totals 16 residues. Germline V lookup: CDR1 LNHNV, CDR2 YYDKDF (reference sequence). Germline trimming cut 0 bases from V and 4 bases from J; bases unmatched to any gene: 4. The CDR3 region is CATSRDRTSGVYEQYF. DNA for the CDR3: TGTGCCACCAGCAGAGATAGGACTAGCGGGGTGTACGAGCAGTACTTC.

This clone has just one count. V gene TRBV5-1 combines with J gene TRBJ2-5, with D tentatively TRBD1 or TRBD2 (6 bases each). The CDR3 has 14 residues. Trimming pared 0 bases from V and 5 bases from J, leaving 11 bases between. Germline V gene lookup returns CDR1 SGHRS and CDR2 YFSETQ. CDR3 protein: CASSLVGGPETQYF. The CDR3 DNA sequence: TGCGCCAGCAGCTTGGTTGGGGGGCCGGAGACCCAGTACTTC.

The V and J genes are TRBV19 and TRBJ1-3; D is perhaps TRBD1 (6 bases). CDR1 and CDR2 (germline): LNHDA, SQIVND (reference sequence). CDR3 size: 15 residues. The V end lost 3 bases, the J end lost 4 bases, and 13 bases lay between the germline ends. For the CDR3, the DNA is TGTGCCAGTAGTATCGCAGCCAGGGGCGGAAACACCATATATTTT. It yields the protein CASSIAARGGNTIYF. Drawing the rest from reference TRBV19 and TRBJ1-3, the complete variable domain is DGGITQSPKYLFRKEGQNVTLSCEQNLNHDAMYWYRQDPGQGLRLIYYSQIVNDFQKGDIAEGYSVSREKKESFPLTVTSAQKNPTAFYLCASSIAARGGNTIYFGEGSWLTVV.

With regard to this clone: At one end, the junction sequence differs from germline, possibly due to a read error. V and J are TRBV7-9 and TRBJ1-1; no clear D gene. The CDR3 is made up of 16 amino acids. From germline, CDR1 is SEHNR and CDR2 FQNEAQ (reference sequence). CDR3 nucleotides: TGTGCCAGCAGTGGGCCGGGTAGCCAATGGAACCCTGAAGCTTTCTTT. It yields the protein CASSGPGSQWNPEAFF.